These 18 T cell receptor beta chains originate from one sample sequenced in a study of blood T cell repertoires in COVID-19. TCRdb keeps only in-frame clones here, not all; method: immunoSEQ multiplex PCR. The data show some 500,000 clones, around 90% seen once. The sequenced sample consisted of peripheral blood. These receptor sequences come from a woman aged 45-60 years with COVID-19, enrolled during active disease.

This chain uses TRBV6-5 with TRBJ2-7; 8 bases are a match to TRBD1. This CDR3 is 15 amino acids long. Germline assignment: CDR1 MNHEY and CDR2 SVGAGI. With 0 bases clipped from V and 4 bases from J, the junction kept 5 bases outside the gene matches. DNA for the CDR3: TGTGCCAGCAGTTACTCCCGGGGACAGGTTTACGAGCAGTACTTC. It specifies CASSYSRGQVYEQYF.

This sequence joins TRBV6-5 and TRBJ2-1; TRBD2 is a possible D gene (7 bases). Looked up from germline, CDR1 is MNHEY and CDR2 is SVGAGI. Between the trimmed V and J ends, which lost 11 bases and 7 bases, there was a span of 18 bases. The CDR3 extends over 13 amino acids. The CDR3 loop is CAGEEGRGNEQFF. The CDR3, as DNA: TGTGCCGGGGAAGAGGGGAGGGGGAATGAGCAGTTCTTC.

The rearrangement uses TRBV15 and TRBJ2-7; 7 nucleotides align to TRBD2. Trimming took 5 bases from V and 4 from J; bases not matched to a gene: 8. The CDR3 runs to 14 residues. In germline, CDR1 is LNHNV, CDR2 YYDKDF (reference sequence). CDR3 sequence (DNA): TGTGCCACCAGCTCCGGGGGAGGGGCTTACGAGCAGTACTTC. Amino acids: CATSSGGGAYEQYF.

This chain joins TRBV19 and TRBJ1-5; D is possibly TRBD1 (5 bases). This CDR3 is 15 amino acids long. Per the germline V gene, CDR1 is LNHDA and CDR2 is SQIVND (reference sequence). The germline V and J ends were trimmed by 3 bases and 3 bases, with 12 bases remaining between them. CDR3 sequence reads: CASSMGGAFNQPQHF. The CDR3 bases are TGTGCCAGTAGTATGGGAGGGGCTTTCAATCAGCCCCAGCATTTT.

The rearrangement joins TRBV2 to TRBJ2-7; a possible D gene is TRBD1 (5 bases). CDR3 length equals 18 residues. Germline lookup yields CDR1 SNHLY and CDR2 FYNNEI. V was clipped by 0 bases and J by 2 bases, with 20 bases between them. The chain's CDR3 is CASSEAQRQHYFPYEQYF. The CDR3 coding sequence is TGTGCCAGCAGTGAAGCGCAGAGACAGCATTACTTCCCCTACGAGCAGTACTTC.

CDR3 protein: CASSLGASSTEAFF. The CDR3 nucleotides read TGTGCCAGCAGCTTAGGTGCCAGTTCCACTGAAGCTTTCTTT. The rearrangement links TRBV7-6 to TRBJ1-1, with D unresolved. This CDR3 has 14 amino acids. V shed 1 base and J shed 4 bases, with 10 bases lying between them. Germline values: CDR1 SGHVS, CDR2 FNYEAQ.

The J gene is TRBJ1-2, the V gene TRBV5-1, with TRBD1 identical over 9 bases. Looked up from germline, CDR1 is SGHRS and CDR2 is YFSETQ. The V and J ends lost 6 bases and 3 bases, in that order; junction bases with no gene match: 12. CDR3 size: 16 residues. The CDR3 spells CASTRDRDVLYYGYTF. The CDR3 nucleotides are TGCGCCAGCACAAGGGACAGGGACGTGCTCTACTATGGCTACACCTTC. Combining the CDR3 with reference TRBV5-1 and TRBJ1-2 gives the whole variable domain KAGVTQTPRYLIKTRGQQVTLSCSPISGHRSVSWYQQTPGQGLQFLFEYFSETQRNKGNFPGRFSGRQFSNSRSEMNVSTLELGDSALYLCASTRDRDVLYYGYTFGSGTRLTVV.

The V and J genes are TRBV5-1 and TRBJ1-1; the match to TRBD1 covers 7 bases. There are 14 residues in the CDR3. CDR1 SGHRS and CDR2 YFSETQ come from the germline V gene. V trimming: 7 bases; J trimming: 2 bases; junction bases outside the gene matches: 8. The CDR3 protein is CASRGDSSNTEAFF. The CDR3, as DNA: TGCGCCAGCCGTGGGGACAGCAGTAACACTGAAGCTTTCTTT.

The CDR3 loop reads CSALDRGGYTF. The CDR3 DNA is TGCAGTGCTCTTGACAGGGGGGGCTACACCTTC. The chain uses TRBV20-1 and TRBJ1-2; 9 bases agree with TRBD1. This CDR3 spans 11 amino acids. V shed 5 bases, J shed 8 bases, and the junction held 3 bases outside the gene matches. CDR1 is DFQATT and CDR2 is SNEGSKA in the germline V gene (reference sequence).

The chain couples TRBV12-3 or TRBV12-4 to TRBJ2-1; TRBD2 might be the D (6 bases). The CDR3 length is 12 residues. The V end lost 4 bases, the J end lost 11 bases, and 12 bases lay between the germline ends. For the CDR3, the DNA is TGTGCCAGCAGTTCCCGGACTATAAAGCAGTTCTTC. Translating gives CASSSRTIKQFF.

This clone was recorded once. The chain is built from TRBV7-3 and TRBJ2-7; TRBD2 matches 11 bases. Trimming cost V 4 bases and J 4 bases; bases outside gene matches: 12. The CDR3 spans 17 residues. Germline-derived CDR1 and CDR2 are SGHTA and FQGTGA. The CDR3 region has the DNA TGTGCCAGCAGCTCCCTCAACCGACTAGCGGGGCGGTACGAGCAGTACTTC. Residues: CASSSLNRLAGRYEQYF.

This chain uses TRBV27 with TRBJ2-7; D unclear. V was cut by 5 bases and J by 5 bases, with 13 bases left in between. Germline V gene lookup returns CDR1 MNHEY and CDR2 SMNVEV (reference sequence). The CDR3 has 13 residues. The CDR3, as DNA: TGTGCCAGCAGTCCAGGATATAGGAACGAGCAGTACTTC. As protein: CASSPGYRNEQYF.

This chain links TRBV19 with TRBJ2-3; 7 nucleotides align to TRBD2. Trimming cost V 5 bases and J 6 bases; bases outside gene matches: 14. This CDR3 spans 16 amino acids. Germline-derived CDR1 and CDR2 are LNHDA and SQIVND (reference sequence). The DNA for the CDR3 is TGTGCCAGTAGTTCCCCAGGTGCGGGGGAGCGGGATACGCAGTATTTT. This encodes CASSSPGAGERDTQYF.

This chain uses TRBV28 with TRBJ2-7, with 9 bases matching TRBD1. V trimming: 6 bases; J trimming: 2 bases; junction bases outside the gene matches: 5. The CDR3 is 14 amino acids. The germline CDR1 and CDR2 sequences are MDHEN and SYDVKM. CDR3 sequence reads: CASSLWDRAYEQYF. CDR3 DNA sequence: TGTGCCAGCAGCCTTTGGGACAGGGCCTACGAGCAGTACTTC.

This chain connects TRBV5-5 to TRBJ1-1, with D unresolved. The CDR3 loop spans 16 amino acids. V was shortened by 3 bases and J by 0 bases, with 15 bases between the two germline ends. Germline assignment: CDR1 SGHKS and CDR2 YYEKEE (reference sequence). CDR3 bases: TGTGCCAGCAGCTCGCTTGTAGACGGAGTGAACACTGAAGCTTTCTTT. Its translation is CASSSLVDGVNTEAFF. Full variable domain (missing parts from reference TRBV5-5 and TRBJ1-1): DAGVTQSPTHLIKTRGQQVTLRCSPISGHKSVSWYQQVLGQGPQFIFQYYEKEERGRGNFPDRFSARQFPNYSSELNVNALLLGDSALYLCASSSLVDGVNTEAFFGQGTRLTVV.

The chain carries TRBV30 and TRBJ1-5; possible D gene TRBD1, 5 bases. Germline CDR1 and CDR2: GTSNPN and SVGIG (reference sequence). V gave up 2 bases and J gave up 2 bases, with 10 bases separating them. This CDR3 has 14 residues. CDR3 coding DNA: TGTGCCTGGAGTCAGGGTTTCGGCAATCAGCCCCAGCATTTT. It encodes CAWSQGFGNQPQHF.

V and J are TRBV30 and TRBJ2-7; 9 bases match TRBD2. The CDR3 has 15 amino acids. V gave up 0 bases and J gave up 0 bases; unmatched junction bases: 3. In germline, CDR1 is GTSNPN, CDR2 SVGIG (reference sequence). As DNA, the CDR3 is TGTGCCTGGAGTGTTGTAGCGGGGGCCTCCTACGAGCAGTACTTC. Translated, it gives CAWSVVAGASYEQYF.

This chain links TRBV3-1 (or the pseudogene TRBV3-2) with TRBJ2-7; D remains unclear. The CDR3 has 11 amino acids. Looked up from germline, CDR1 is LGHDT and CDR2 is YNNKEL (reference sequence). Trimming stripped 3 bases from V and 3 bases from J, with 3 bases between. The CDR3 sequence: CASSQRYEQYF. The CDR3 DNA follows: TGTGCCAGCAGCCAGCGCTACGAGCAGTACTTC.